A single sample gave rise to the 8 T cell receptor beta chains below, sequenced in a study of cytomegalovirus exposure and HLA in healthy donors. The PCR contained 60 Vbeta and 13 Jbeta primers. Only in-frame clones appear in the TCRdb table, and some are missing; sequencing was by immunoSEQ multiplex PCR. The sample gives 130,000 or so clones, roughly three quarters of which show up once; 0.8% to 0.95% is in the top ten. What was sequenced was PBMCs. The receptor set was obtained from a woman in her fifties or sixties in good health and CMV-seronegative.

This clone was seen just once. The chain uses TRBV7-9 and TRBJ1-4, with D possibly matching TRBD1 (6 bases). The ends were cut back, 6 bases at V and 8 bases at J, with 16 bases in the middle. Germline V gene sequence: CDR1 SEHNR, CDR2 FQNEAQ (reference sequence). The CDR3 sequence is 14 residues long. The CDR3 loop is CASRKDSQGEKLFF. DNA for the CDR3: TGTGCCAGCAGGAAGGACAGCCAGGGGGAAAAACTGTTTTTT. Combining the CDR3 with reference TRBV7-9 and TRBJ1-4 gives the whole variable domain DTGVSQNPRHKITKRGQNVTFRCDPISEHNRLYWYRQTLGQGPEFLTYFQNEAQLEKSRLLSDRFSAERPKGSFSTLEIQRTEQGDSAMYLCASRKDSQGEKLFFGSGTQLSVL.

This rearrangement joins TRBV2 to TRBJ2-6, with D possibly being TRBD1 (6 bases). Between the trimmed V and J ends, which lost 3 bases and 0 bases, there was a span of 15 bases. There are 18 residues in the CDR3. CDR1 SNHLY and CDR2 FYNNEI come from the germline V gene. This CDR3 reads CASSEERGTTSGANVLTF. The CDR3 region has the DNA TGTGCCAGCAGTGAGGAGAGGGGGACCACCTCTGGGGCCAACGTCCTGACTTTC.

The rearrangement uses TRBV30 and TRBJ2-7; 9 bases are shared with TRBD1. Germline assignment: CDR1 GTSNPN and CDR2 SVGIG (reference sequence). With V trimmed by 5 bases and J by 4 bases, 3 bases remained unmatched. The CDR3 is 12 amino acids. The CDR3 here is CAWRDREYEQYF. The CDR3 region has the DNA TGTGCCTGGCGGGACAGGGAGTACGAGCAGTACTTC.

This clone was observed once. This chain uses TRBV7-8 with TRBJ1-2; perhaps TRBD1 as D (5 bases). V gave up 1 base and J gave up 5 bases, with 11 bases separating them. The V gene's germline CDR1 is SGHVS and CDR2 FQNEAQ. The CDR3 has 14 amino acids. The CDR3 is CASSLEGFRYGYTF. The CDR3 DNA sequence: TGTGCCAGCAGCTTAGAGGGGTTTAGGTATGGCTACACCTTC.

The J gene is TRBJ2-5, the V gene TRBV18; D call uncertain. The germline CDR1 and CDR2 sequences are KGHSH and LQKENI. Trimming cost V 5 bases and J 2 bases, with 3 bases left between them. This CDR3 is built from 11 residues. The DNA for the CDR3 is TGTGCCAGCTCAACACAAGAGACCCAGTACTTC. This encodes CASSTQETQYF.

The chain employs TRBV19 and TRBJ2-7; TRBD1 is a possible D gene (6 bases). V lost 3 bases to trimming and J lost 2 bases, with 11 bases between them. Germline loops: CDR1 LNHDA, CDR2 SQIVND (reference sequence). The CDR3 contains 14 residues. CDR3 sequence: CASSMADRTYEQYF. CDR3 DNA: TGTGCCAGTAGTATGGCGGACAGAACCTACGAGCAGTACTTC.

The rearrangement links TRBV7-9 to TRBJ2-7; possible D gene TRBD2, 7 bases. Germline CDR1 reads SEHNR; CDR2 reads FQNEAQ (reference sequence). V was trimmed by 5 bases and J by 4 bases, leaving 21 bases between them. The CDR3 is made up of 16 amino acids. CDR3 loop: CASSKFEGGAGYEQYF. CDR3 bases: TGTGCCAGCAGCAAGTTCGAAGGGGGGGCAGGTTACGAGCAGTACTTC. The full variable domain, in which reference TRBV7-9 and TRBJ2-7 provide the parts outside the CDR3, is DTGVSQNPRHKITKRGQNVTFRCDPISEHNRLYWYRQTLGQGPEFLTYFQNEAQLEKSRLLSDRFSAERPKGSFSTLEIQRTEQGDSAMYLCASSKFEGGAGYEQYFGPGTRLTVT.

The chain couples TRBV7-8 to TRBJ2-1, with a possible D match to TRBD2 (6 bases). Trimming stripped 1 base from V and 3 bases from J, with 13 bases between. Germline-derived CDR1 and CDR2 are SGHVS and FQNEAQ. The CDR3 is 16 residues long. CDR3 nucleotides: TGTGCCAGCAGCTTAGTGGGGGGAGCGTTCTACAATGAGCAGTTCTTC. Amino acid sequence: CASSLVGGAFYNEQFF.